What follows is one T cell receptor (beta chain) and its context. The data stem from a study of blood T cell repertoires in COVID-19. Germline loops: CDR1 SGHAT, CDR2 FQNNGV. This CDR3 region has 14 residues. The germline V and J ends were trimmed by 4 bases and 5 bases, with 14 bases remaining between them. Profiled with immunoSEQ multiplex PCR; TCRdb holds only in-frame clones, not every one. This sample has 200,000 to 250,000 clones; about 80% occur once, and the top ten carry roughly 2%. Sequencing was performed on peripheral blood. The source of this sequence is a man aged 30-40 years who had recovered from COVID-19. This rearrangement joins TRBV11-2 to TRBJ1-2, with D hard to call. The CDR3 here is CASSSRTDTYGYTF. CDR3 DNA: TGTGCCAGCAGCTCACGAACCGACACTTATGGCTACACCTTC.